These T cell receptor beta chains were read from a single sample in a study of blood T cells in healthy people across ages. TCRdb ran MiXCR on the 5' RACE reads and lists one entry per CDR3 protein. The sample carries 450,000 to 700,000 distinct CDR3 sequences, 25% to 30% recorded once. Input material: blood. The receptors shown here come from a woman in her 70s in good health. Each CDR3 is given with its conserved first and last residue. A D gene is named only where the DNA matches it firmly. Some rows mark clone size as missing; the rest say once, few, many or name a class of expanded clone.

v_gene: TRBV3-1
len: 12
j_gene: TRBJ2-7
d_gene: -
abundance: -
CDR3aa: CASSQWGFEQYF
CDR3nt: TGTGCCAGCAGCCAATGGGGATTTGAGCAGTACTTC

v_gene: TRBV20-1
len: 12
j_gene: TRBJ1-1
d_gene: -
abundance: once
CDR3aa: CSARDAYTEAFF
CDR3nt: TGCAGTGCTAGAGACGCCTACACTGAAGCTTTCTTT

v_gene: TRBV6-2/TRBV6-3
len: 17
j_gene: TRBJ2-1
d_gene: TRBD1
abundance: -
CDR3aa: CASSKHDRGEPYNEQFF
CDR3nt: TGTGCCAGCAGTAAACACGACAGGGGAGAGCCCTACAATGAGCAGTTCTTC

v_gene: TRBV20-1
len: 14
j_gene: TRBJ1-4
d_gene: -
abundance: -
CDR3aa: CSAIGPATNEKLFF
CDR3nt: TGCAGTGCTATTGGCCCGGCAACTAATGAAAAACTGTTTTTT

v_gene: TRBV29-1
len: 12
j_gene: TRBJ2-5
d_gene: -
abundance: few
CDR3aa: CSVVPDQETQYF
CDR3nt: TGCAGCGTTGTCCCCGATCAAGAGACCCAGTACTTC

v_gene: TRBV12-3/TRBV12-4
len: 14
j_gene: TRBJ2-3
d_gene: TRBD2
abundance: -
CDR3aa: CASSLRGGFASQYF
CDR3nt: TGTGCCAGCAGTTTACGGGGGGGTTTCGCTTCGCAGTATTTT

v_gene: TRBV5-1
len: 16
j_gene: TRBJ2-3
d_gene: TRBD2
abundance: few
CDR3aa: CASSLGTSGDTDTQYF
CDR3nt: TGCGCCAGCAGCTTAGGGACTAGCGGGGACACAGATACGCAGTATTTT

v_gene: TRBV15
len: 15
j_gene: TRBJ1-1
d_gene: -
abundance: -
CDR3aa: CATSRVIVGETEAFF
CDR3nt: TGTGCCACCAGCAGAGTAATCGTGGGCGAGACTGAAGCTTTCTTT

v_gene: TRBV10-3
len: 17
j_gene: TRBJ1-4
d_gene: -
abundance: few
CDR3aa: CAISESTVTGLNEKLFF
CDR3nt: TGTGCCATCAGTGAGTCCACGGTGACAGGTCTTAATGAAAAACTGTTTTTT

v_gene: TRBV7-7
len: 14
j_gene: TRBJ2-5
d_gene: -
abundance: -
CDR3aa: CASISRDAQETQYF
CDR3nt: TGTGCTAGCATCTCGCGCGACGCTCAAGAGACCCAGTACTTC

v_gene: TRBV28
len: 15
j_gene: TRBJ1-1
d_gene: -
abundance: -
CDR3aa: CASSHRGVGGTEAFF
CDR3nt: TGTGCCAGCAGTCATCGTGGGGTAGGAGGCACTGAAGCTTTCTTT

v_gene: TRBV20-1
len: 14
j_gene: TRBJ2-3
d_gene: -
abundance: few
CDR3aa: CSAGTWVPTDTQYF
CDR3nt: TGCAGTGCTGGAACATGGGTGCCCACAGATACGCAGTATTTT

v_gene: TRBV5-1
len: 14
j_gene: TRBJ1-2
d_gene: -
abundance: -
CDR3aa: CASSPEIASYGYTF
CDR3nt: TGCGCCAGCAGCCCCGAGATTGCCTCCTATGGCTACACCTTC

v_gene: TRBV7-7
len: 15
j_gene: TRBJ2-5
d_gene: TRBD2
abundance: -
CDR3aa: CASSLRLAGGETQYF
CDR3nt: TGTGCTAGCAGCTTAAGACTAGCGGGAGGGGAGACCCAGTACTTC

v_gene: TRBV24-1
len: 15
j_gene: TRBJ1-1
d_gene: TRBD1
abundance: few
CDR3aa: CATSEGTGLYTEAFF
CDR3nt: TGTGCCACCAGTGAAGGGACAGGGTTATACACTGAAGCTTTCTTT

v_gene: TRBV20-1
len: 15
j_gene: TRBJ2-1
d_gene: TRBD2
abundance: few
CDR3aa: CSARDQRTRFDEQFF
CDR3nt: TGCAGTGCTAGAGATCAAAGGACTAGATTCGATGAGCAGTTCTTC